Following are 21 T cell receptor beta chains from one sample sequenced in a study of blood T cell repertoires in COVID-19. Some clones are missing from TCRdb's copy, which holds only in-frame ones; the method was immunoSEQ multiplex PCR. The top ten clones hold around a tenth of a sample with fewer than 45,000 clones, over 80% of them seen once. Sequenced sample: peripheral blood. The receptor set was obtained from a man aged 80 or over with active COVID-19.

The J gene is TRBJ2-7, the V gene TRBV29-1; TRBD1 is a possible D gene (5 bases). Trimming stripped 2 bases from V and 4 bases from J, with 12 bases between. CDR3 length equals 13 residues. Germline V lookup: CDR1 SQVTM, CDR2 ANQGSEA. CDR3 sequence: CSVEPIQGYEQYF. CDR3 coding DNA: TGCAGCGTTGAACCTATTCAGGGTTACGAGCAGTACTTC.

The gene calls are TRBV9 and TRBJ2-3; 12 bases are a match to TRBD2. The V and J ends lost 4 bases and 2 bases, in that order; junction bases with no gene match: 2. This CDR3 spans 15 amino acids. Per the germline V gene, CDR1 is SGDLS and CDR2 is YYNGEE. The DNA for the CDR3 is TGTGCCAGCAGCAGGACTAGCGGGGACACAGATACGCAGTATTTT. This codes for CASSRTSGDTDTQYF.

The chain joins TRBV4-3 to TRBJ1-2; no firm D call. Germline values: CDR1 LGHNA, CDR2 YSLEER. The V end was cut by 0 bases, the J end by 0 bases, with 14 bases between. The CDR3 is 17 residues long. As DNA, the CDR3 is TGCGCCAGCAGCCAAGAGCCAGTACAGTTAGCTAACTATGGCTACACCTTC. The encoded protein is CASSQEPVQLANYGYTF.

The chain has TRBV5-6 and TRBJ2-5; 10 nucleotides match TRBD1. This CDR3 has 15 residues. Germline V gene lookup returns CDR1 SGHDT and CDR2 YYEEEE. Trimming cost V 5 bases and J 5 bases; bases outside gene matches: 9. CDR3 loop: CASSMTGGPWETQYF. In DNA form, the CDR3 reads TGTGCCAGCAGTATGACAGGGGGCCCCTGGGAGACCCAGTACTTC. Full variable domain (rest looked up from reference TRBV5-6 and TRBJ2-5): DAGVTQSPTHLIKTRGQQVTLRCSPKSGHDTVSWYQQALGQGPQFIFQYYEEEERQRGNFPDRFSGHQFPNYSSELNVNALLLGDSALYLCASSMTGGPWETQYFGPGTRLLVL.

This rearrangement joins TRBV27 to TRBJ1-2; 8 bases fit TRBD1. In germline, CDR1 is MNHEY, CDR2 SMNVEV (reference sequence). The CDR3 runs to 14 residues. V was clipped by 6 bases and J by 4 bases; unmatched bases: 7. CDR3 protein: CASSELGQAYGYTF. CDR3 nucleotides: TGTGCCAGCAGCGAATTGGGACAGGCCTATGGCTACACCTTC.

A single count supports this clone. The chain combines TRBV28 with TRBJ2-7; 9 positions agree with TRBD2. The CDR3 covers 16 residues. Germline CDR1 and CDR2: MDHEN and SYDVKM. Trimming took 6 bases from V and 3 from J; bases not matched to a gene: 12. In DNA, the CDR3 is TGTGCCAGCAGATATGCAGGGGCTAGCGGGAACTACGAGCAGTACTTC. It codes for CASRYAGASGNYEQYF.

This chain connects TRBV25-1 to TRBJ2-6, with D tentatively TRBD1 (6 bases). This CDR3 has 17 amino acids. The V end was cut by 0 bases, the J end by 4 bases, with 13 bases between. CDR1 MGHDK and CDR2 SYGVNS come from the germline V gene. CDR3 loop: CASSEYGRGSGANVLTF. CDR3 nucleotides: TGTGCCAGCAGTGAATACGGCAGGGGATCCGGGGCCAACGTCCTGACTTTC. The variable domain in full, completed from reference TRBV25-1 and TRBJ2-6, reads EADIYQTPRYLVIGTGKKITLECSQTMGHDKMYWYQQDPGMELHLIHYSYGVNSTEKGDLSSESTVSRIRTEHFPLTLESARPSHTSQYLCASSEYGRGSGANVLTFGAGSRLTVL.

A few counts support this clone. The chain couples TRBV28 to TRBJ1-3; maybe TRBD1 (5 bases). V was shortened by 5 bases and J by 2 bases, with 13 bases between the two germline ends. The CDR3 runs to 15 residues. Per germline, CDR1 MDHEN and CDR2 SYDVKM. CDR3 sequence: CASSQGGGTGNTIYF. The DNA of the CDR3 is TGTGCCAGCAGTCAAGGCGGGGGAACTGGAAACACCATATATTTT.

This chain connects TRBV27 to TRBJ2-1; 7 nucleotides match TRBD2. V trimming: 0 bases; J trimming: 7 bases; junction bases outside the gene matches: 12. Germline-derived CDR1 and CDR2 are MNHEY and SMNVEV (reference sequence). The CDR3 loop spans 17 amino acids. In DNA form, the CDR3 reads TGTGCCAGCAGTTTATCAACCTCGGGGGGACCATCTAATGAGCAGTTCTTC. As protein: CASSLSTSGGPSNEQFF.

In its sample, this clone was seen once. V and J are TRBV11-2 and TRBJ1-2; 9 nucleotides match TRBD1. Germline V gives CDR1 SGHAT, CDR2 FQNNGV. The CDR3 has 18 residues. V shed 5 bases, J shed 0 bases, and the junction held 13 bases outside the gene matches. The CDR3 loop reads CASSTSGQGMGANYGYTF. DNA of the CDR3: TGTGCCAGCAGCACGTCAGGACAGGGGATGGGAGCTAACTATGGCTACACCTTC.

The chain uses TRBV7-9 and TRBJ1-2, with D possibly being TRBD1 (5 bases). The germline gives CDR1 SEHNR, CDR2 FQNEAQ (reference sequence). V was trimmed by 1 base and J by 4 bases, leaving 10 bases between them. This CDR3 spans 14 amino acids. DNA of the CDR3: TGTGCCAGCAGCTTAGGGGGGGTCACCTATGGCTACACCTTC. Protein: CASSLGGVTYGYTF.

This clone was counted once. The chain is built from TRBV9 and TRBJ2-7; no clear D gene. Germline lookup yields CDR1 SGDLS and CDR2 YYNGEE. Between the trimmed V and J ends, which lost 4 bases and 0 bases, there was a span of 17 bases. The CDR3 consists of 16 residues. The CDR3 nucleotides read TGTGCCAGCAGCCCTCACCCAACTGGTGCCTCCTACGAGCAGTACTTC. As protein: CASSPHPTGASYEQYF. The full variable domain, completed using reference TRBV9 and TRBJ2-7, is DSGVTQTPKHLITATGQRVTLRCSPRSGDLSVYWYQQSLDQGLQFLIQYYNGEERAKGNILERFSAQQFPDLHSELNLSSLELGDSALYFCASSPHPTGASYEQYFGPGTRLTVT.

The chain uses TRBV7-9 and TRBJ1-4; D unclear. With 5 bases removed from V and 1 base from J, the gap between germline ends came to 11 bases. Germline V gives CDR1 SEHNR, CDR2 FQNEAQ (reference sequence). The CDR3 consists of 15 residues. The CDR3 sequence is CASSPGGLTNEKLFF. CDR3 in DNA: TGTGCCAGCAGCCCGGGAGGCTTAACTAATGAAAAACTGTTTTTT.

V is TRBV12-3 or TRBV12-4 and J is TRBJ1-1, with D hard to call. This CDR3 is built from 13 residues. V was cut by 0 bases and J by 4 bases, with 6 bases left in between. The CDR3 DNA reads as TGTGCCAGCAGTTTAGCCGAGAGCACTGAAGCTTTCTTT. Its translation is CASSLAESTEAFF.

This clone was recorded only once. This chain uses TRBV6-5 with TRBJ2-2, with D tentatively TRBD2 (5 bases). The CDR3 totals 15 residues. Trimming removed 2 bases from V and 1 base from J, with 8 bases in between. CDR1 is MNHEY, CDR2 SVGAGI, per germline. CDR3 nucleotide sequence: TGTGCCAGCAGTTACGGACTCCTGAACACCGGGGAGCTGTTTTTT. It yields the protein CASSYGLLNTGELFF.

The genes are TRBV18 and TRBJ2-7, with 10 bases fitting TRBD1. Per the germline V gene, CDR1 is KGHSH and CDR2 is LQKENI. The CDR3 has 13 amino acids. The V segment lost 3 bases and the J segment 5 bases; nucleotides outside the gene matches: 1. The CDR3 reads CASSPGTGDEQYF. DNA of the CDR3: TGTGCCAGCTCACCCGGGACAGGGGACGAGCAGTACTTC.

The chain carries TRBV29-1 and TRBJ1-4; D is unresolved. CDR1 and CDR2 (germline): SQVTM, ANQGSEA. V shed 3 bases and J shed 10 bases, with 12 bases lying between them. CDR3 length equals 12 residues. The CDR3 DNA reads as TGCAGCGTTGACCCGGGGTCGGGAAAACTGTTTTTT. Amino acids: CSVDPGSGKLFF.

The chain combines TRBV6-5 with TRBJ2-7; TRBD1 matches at 8 bases. Per germline, CDR1 MNHEY and CDR2 SVGAGI. There are 15 residues in the CDR3. J was trimmed by 5 bases and V by 6 bases; bases with no gene match: 12. The CDR3 is CASSRNPTGVNEQYF. The CDR3 nucleotides read TGTGCCAGCAGCCGGAACCCGACAGGGGTCAACGAGCAGTACTTC.

The chain has TRBV7-2 and TRBJ2-7; no definite D call. Trimming stripped 1 base from V and 5 bases from J, with 12 bases between. In germline, CDR1 is SGHTA, CDR2 FQGNSA. This CDR3 is built from 14 residues. This CDR3 is CASSLGASSNEQYF. CDR3 bases: TGTGCCAGCAGCTTAGGGGCCAGCAGTAACGAGCAGTACTTC.

V is TRBV18 and J is TRBJ1-2, with D unresolved. Germline CDR1 KGHSH, CDR2 LQKENI. V was shortened by 3 bases and J by 8 bases, with 7 bases between the two germline ends. The CDR3 spans 11 residues. CDR3 region: CASSPSTGYTF. Written as DNA, the CDR3 is TGTGCCAGCTCACCTAGTACCGGCTACACCTTC.

J is TRBJ1-6 and V is TRBV28; tentative D call: TRBD1 (6 bases). The V gene lost 4 bases and the J gene lost 0 bases, with 10 bases spanning the gap. Germline V gene data show CDR1 as MDHEN and CDR2 as SYDVKM. This CDR3 region has 16 residues. The CDR3 DNA follows: TGTGCCAGCAGTTACACAGGGAGCTCCTATAATTCACCCCTCCACTTT. Translated, it gives CASSYTGSSYNSPLHF.